This T cell receptor beta chain was sequenced in a study of T cell repertoires in cytomegalovirus infection. TCRdb analysed the reads with MiXCR anew, one entry per CDR3 protein. The sample yields 300,000 to 400,000 distinct CDR3 sequences, 20% to 30% seen once. Trimming took 3 bases from V and 0 from J, leaving 11 bases between them. Per the germline V gene, CDR1 is KGHSH and CDR2 is LQKENI. This CDR3 is built from 16 residues. Worth noting for this clonotype: Its antigen is not known.

The chain recombines TRBV18 with TRBJ2-2; D gene uncertain. This material consisted of cultured PBMCs, taken from culture after CMV antigen stimulation. The TCR was taken from a human donor in good health (CMV status not recorded). Some clones in this sample may be carry-over from other donors' samples. The CDR3 nucleotides read TGTGCCAGCTCACCTCGACAAAACGCGAACACCGGGGAGCTGTTTTTT. Translated: CASSPRQNANTGELFF.